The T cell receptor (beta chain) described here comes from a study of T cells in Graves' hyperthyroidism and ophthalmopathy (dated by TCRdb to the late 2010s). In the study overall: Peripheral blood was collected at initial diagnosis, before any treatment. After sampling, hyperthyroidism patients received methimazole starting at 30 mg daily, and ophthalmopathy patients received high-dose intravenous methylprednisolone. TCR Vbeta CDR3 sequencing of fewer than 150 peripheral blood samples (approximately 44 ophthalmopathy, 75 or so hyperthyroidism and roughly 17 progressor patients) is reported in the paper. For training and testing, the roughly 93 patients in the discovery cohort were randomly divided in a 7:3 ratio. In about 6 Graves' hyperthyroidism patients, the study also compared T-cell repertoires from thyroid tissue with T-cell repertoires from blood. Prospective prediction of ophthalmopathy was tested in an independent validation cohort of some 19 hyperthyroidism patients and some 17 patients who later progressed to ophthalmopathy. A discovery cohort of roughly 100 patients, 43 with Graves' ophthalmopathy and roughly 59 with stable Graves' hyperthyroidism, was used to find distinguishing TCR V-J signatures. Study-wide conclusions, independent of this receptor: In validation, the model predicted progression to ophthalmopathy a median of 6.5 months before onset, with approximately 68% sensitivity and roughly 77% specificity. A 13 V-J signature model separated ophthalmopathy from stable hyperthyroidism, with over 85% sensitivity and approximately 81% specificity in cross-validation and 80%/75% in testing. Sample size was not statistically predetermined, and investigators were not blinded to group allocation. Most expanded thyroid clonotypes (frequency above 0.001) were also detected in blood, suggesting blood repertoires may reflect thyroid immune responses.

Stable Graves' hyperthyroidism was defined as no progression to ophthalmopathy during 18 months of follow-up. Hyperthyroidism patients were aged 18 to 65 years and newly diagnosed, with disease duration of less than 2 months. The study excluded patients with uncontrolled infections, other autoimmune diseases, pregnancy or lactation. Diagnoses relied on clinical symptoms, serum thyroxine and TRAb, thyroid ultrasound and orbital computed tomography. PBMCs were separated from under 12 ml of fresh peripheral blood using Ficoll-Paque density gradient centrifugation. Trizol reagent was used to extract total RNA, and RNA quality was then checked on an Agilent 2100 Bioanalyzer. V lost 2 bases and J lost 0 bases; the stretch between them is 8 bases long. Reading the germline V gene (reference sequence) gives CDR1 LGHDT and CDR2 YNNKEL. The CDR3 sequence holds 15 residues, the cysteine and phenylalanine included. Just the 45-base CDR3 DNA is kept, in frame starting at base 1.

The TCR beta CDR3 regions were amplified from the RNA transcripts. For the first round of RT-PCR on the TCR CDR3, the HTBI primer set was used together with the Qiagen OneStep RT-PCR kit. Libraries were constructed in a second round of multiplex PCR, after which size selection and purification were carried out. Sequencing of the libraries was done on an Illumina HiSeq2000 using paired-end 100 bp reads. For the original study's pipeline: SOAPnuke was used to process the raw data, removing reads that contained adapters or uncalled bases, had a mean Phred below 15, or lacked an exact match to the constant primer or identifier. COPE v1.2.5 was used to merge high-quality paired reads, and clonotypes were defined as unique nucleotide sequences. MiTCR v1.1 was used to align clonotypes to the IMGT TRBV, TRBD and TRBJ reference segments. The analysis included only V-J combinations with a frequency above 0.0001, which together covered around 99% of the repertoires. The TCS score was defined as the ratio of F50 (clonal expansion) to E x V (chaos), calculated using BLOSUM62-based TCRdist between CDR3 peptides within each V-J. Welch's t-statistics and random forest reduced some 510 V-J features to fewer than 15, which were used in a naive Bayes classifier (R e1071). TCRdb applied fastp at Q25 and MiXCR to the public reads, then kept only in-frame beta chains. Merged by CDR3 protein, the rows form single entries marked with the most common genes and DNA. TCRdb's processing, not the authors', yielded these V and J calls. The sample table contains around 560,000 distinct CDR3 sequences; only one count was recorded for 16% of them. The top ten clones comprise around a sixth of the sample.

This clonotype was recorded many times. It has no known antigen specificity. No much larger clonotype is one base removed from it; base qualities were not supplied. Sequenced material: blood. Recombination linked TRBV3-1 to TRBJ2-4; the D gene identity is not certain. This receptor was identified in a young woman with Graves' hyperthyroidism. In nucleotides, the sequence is TGTGCCAGCAGCCAAATGCCCTTAGCCAAAAACATTCAGTACTTC. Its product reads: CASSQMPLAKNIQYF.